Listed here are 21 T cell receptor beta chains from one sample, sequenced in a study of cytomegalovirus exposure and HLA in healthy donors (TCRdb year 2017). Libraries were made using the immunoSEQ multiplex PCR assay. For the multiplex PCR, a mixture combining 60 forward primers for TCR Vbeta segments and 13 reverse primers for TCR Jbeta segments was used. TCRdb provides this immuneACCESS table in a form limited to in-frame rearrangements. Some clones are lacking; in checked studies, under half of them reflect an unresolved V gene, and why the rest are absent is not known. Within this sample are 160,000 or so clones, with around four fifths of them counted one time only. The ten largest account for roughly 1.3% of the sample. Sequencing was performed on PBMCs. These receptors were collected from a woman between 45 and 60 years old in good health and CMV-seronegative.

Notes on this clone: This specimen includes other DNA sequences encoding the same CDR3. DNA for the CDR3: TGTGCCAGCTCACCACTTGGAGGGAACAATTCACCCCTCCACTTT. Translation: CASSPLGGNNSPLHF. The chain recombines TRBV18 with TRBJ1-6; D is ambiguous. This CDR3 is built from 15 residues. The V gene lost 1 base and the J gene lost 7 bases, with 11 bases spanning the gap. Germline V gene sequence: CDR1 KGHSH, CDR2 LQKENI.

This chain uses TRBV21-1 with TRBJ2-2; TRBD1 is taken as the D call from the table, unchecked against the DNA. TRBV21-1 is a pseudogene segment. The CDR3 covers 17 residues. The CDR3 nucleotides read TGTGCCAGCAGCCTGCGGAGAGACAGGCCTAACACCGGGGAGCTGTTTTTT. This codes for CASSLRRDRPNTGELFF.

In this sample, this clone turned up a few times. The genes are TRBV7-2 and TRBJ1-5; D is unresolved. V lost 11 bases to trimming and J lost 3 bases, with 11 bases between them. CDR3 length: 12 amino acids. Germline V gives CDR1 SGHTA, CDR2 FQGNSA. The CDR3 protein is CASGGHNQPQHF. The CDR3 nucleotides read TGTGCCTCCGGCGGGCACAATCAGCCCCAGCATTTT.

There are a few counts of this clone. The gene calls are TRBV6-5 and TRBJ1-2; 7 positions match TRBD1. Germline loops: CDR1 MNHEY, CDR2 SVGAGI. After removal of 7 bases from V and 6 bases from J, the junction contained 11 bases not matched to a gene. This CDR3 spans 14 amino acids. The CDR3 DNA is TGTGCCAGCACCGGACGAAAGGGGGCGCATGGCTACACCTTC. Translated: CASTGRKGAHGYTF.

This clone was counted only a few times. The CDR3 is CASSEYGKGGNQPQHF. The CDR3 region has the DNA TGTGCCAGCAGTGAATATGGTAAGGGGGGCAATCAGCCCCAGCATTTT. The V gene is TRBV6-1, the J gene TRBJ1-5; a possible D gene is TRBD1 (6 bases). CDR3 length: 16 residues. The germline CDR1 and CDR2 sequences are MNHNS and SASEGT. V lost 2 bases, J lost 2 bases, and 13 bases lay in between.

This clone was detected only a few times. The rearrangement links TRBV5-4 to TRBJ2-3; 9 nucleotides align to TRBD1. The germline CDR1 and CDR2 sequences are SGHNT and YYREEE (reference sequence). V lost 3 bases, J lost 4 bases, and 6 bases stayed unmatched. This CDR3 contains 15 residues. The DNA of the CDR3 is TGTGCCAGCAGCTCAGGACAGGGGAGGGCAGATACGCAGTATTTT. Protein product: CASSSGQGRADTQYF.

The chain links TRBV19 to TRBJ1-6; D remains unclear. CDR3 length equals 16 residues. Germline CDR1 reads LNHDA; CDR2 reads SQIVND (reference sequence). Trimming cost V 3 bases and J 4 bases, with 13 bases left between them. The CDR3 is CASSMKKQTYNSPLHF. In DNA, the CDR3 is TGTGCCAGTAGTATGAAGAAACAGACATATAATTCACCCCTCCACTTT.

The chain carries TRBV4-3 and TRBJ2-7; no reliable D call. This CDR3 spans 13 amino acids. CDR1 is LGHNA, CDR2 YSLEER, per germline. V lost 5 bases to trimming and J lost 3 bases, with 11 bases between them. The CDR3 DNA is TGCGCCAGCAGCGAAATAGTATTCTACGAGCAGTACTTC. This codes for CASSEIVFYEQYF.

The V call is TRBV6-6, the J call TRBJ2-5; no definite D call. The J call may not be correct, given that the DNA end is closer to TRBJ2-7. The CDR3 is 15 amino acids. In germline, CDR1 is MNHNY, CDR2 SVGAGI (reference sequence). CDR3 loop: CASSYKSDSSYEQYF. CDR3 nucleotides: TGTGCCAGCAGTTACAAAAGTGACTCTAGCTACGAGCAGTACTTC.

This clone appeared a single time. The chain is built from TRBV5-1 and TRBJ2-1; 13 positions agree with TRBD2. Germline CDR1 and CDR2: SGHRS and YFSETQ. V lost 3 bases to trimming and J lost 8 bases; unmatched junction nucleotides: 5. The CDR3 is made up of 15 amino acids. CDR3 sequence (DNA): TGCGCCAGCAGCTCGGGACTAGCGGGACCGGATGAGCAGTTCTTC. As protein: CASSSGLAGPDEQFF.

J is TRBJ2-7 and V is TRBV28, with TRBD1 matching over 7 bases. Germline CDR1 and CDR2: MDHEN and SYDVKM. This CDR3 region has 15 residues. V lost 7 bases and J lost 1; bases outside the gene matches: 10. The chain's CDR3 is CASTVSRDSSYEQYF. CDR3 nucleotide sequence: TGTGCCAGCACCGTATCCCGGGACAGTTCCTACGAGCAGTACTTC.

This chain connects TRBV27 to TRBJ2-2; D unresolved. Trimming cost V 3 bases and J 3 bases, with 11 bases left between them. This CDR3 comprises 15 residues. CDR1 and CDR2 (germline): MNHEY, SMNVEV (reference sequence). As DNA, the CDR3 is TGTGCCAGCAGTTTGGGCCCCATAGACACCGGGGAGCTGTTTTTT. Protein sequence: CASSLGPIDTGELFF.

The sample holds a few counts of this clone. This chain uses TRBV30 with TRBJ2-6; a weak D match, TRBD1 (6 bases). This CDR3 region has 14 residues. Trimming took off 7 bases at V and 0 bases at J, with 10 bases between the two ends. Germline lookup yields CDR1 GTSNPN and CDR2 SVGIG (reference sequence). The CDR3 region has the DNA TGTGCCTACTACAGGGTCTCTGGGGCCAACGTCCTGACTTTC. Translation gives CAYYRVSGANVLTF.

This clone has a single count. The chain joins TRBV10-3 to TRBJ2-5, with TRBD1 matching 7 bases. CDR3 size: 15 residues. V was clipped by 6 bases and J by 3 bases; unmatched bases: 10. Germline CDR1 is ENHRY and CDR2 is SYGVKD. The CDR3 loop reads CAISPRDSQEETQYF. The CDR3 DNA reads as TGTGCCATCAGCCCCCGGGACAGCCAAGAAGAGACCCAGTACTTC.

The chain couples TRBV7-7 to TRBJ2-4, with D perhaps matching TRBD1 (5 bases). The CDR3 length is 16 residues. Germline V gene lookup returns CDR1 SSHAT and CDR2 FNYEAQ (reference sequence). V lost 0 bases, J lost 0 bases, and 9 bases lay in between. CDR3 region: CASSLATAPAKNIQYF. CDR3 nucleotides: TGTGCCAGCAGCTTAGCGACAGCTCCAGCCAAAAACATTCAGTACTTC.

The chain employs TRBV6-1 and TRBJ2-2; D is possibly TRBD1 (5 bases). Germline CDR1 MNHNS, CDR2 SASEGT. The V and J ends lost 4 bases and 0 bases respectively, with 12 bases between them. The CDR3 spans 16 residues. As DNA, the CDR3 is TGTGCCAGCAGTGCACGCAGGGCGGCGAACACCGGGGAGCTGTTTTTT. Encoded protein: CASSARRAANTGELFF.

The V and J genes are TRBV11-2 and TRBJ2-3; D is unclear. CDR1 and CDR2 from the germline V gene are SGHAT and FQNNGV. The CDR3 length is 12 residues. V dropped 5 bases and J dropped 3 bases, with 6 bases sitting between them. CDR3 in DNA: TGTGCCAGCAGCCGTTATACAGATACGCAGTATTTT. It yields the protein CASSRYTDTQYF.

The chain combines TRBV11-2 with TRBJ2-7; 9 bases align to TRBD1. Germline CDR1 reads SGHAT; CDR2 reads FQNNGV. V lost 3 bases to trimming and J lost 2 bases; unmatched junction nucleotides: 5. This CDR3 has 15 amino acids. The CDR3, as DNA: TGTGCCAGCAGCTTTACCGGGACAGGGACCTACGAGCAGTACTTC. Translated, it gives CASSFTGTGTYEQYF.

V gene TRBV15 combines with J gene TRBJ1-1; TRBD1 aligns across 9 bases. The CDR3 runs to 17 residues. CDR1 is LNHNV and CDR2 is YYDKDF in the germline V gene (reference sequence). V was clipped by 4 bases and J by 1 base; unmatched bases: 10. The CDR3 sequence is CATSTRDRGYQNTEAFF. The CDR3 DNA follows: TGTGCCACCAGCACAAGAGACAGGGGGTATCAGAACACTGAAGCTTTCTTT. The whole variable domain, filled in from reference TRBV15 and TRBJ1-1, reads DAMVIQNPRYQVTQFGKPVTLSCSQTLNHNVMYWYQQKSSQAPKLLFHYYDKDFNNEADTPDNFQSRRPNTSFCFLDIRSPGLGDTAMYLCATSTRDRGYQNTEAFFGQGTRLTVV.

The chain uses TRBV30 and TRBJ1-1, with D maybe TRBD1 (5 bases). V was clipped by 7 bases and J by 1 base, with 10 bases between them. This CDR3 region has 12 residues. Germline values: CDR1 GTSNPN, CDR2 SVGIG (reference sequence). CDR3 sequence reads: CASSGANTEAFF. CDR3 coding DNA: TGTGCCTCAAGCGGGGCGAACACTGAAGCTTTCTTT.

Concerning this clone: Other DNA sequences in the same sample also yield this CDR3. CDR3 in DNA: TGTGCCATCGGGCGGCCTAGCGGATCATACGAGCAGTACTTC. It is translated as CAIGRPSGSYEQYF. The V gene is TRBV27, the J gene TRBJ2-7; 7 nucleotides line up with TRBD2. The CDR3 runs 14 residues. Losses at the gene ends were 10 bases for V and 4 bases for J; bases not matched to a gene: 13. CDR1 and CDR2 from the germline V gene are MNHEY and SMNVEV (reference sequence).